The 16 T cell receptor beta chains presented below share a single source sample, sequenced in a study of blood T cell repertoires in COVID-19. Clones were read by immunoSEQ multiplex PCR, and TCRdb kept only the in-frame ones, dropping some. The sample has fewer than 120,000 clones; 85% to 90% are singletons. Material for sequencing was peripheral blood. These receptors came from a woman in her fifties or sixties with acute or convalescent COVID-19.

This clone appeared a few times. The V call is TRBV6-5, the J call TRBJ2-7; 7 nucleotides match TRBD1. Germline assignment: CDR1 MNHEY and CDR2 SVGAGI. V lost 11 bases and J lost 12; bases outside the gene matches: 13. This CDR3 is built from 11 residues. CDR3 loop: CAGARQGLVYF. The CDR3 DNA follows: TGTGCCGGGGCTCGACAGGGATTGGTGTACTTC.

The chain is built from TRBV6-5 and TRBJ1-6; D is ambiguous. Germline values: CDR1 MNHEY, CDR2 SVGAGI. Trimming took 6 bases from V and 7 from J, leaving 16 bases between them. This CDR3 contains 15 residues. CDR3 in amino acids: CASSTSRVANSPLHF. In nucleotides, the CDR3 is TGTGCCAGCAGCACCTCTCGGGTGGCGAATTCACCCCTCCACTTT.

The chain has TRBV3-1 (or the pseudogene TRBV3-2) and TRBJ2-1; TRBD2 matches 9 bases. V was pared by 3 bases and J by 9 bases, with 6 bases of the junction left unmatched. Germline V gene lookup returns CDR1 LGHDT and CDR2 YNNKEL (reference sequence). The CDR3 length is 14 residues. CDR3 region: CASSHRRGGAEQFF. Written as DNA, the CDR3 is TGTGCCAGCAGCCACCGGCGGGGGGGGGCTGAGCAGTTCTTC.

The chain joins TRBV27 to TRBJ2-6, with unresolved D. V dropped 5 bases and J dropped 3 bases, with 11 bases sitting between them. Germline assignment: CDR1 MNHEY and CDR2 SMNVEV (reference sequence). There are 15 residues in the CDR3. CDR3 bases: TGTGCCAGCAGTCCCCGCCCAGATGGGGCCAACGTCCTGACTTTC. Its protein product is CASSPRPDGANVLTF.

The genes are TRBV2 and TRBJ2-7; the D gene is possibly TRBD2 (6 bases). The CDR3 has 14 residues. The germline CDR1 and CDR2 sequences are SNHLY and FYNNEI. V shed 7 bases and J shed 0 bases, with 13 bases lying between them. This CDR3 reads CASNRDLSSYEQYF. CDR3 DNA: TGTGCCAGCAACCGGGACTTGAGCTCCTACGAGCAGTACTTC.

The gene calls are TRBV19 and TRBJ2-2, with D tentatively TRBD1 (5 bases). The germline V gene encodes CDR1 LNHDA and CDR2 SQIVND (reference sequence). The CDR3 length is 15 residues. V was trimmed by 3 bases and J by 4 bases, leaving 12 bases between them. The CDR3 DNA is TGTGCCAGTAGTATGGGCAGGGCGACCACCGGGGAGCTGTTTTTT. Its translation: CASSMGRATTGELFF.

The chain has TRBV11-2 and TRBJ2-1; D not certain. The CDR3 consists of 13 residues. Germline CDR1 and CDR2: SGHAT and FQNNGV. Trimming shortened V by 5 bases and J by 6 bases, and 11 bases separated the two germline ends. As DNA, the CDR3 is TGTGCCAGCAGCGTAGTGCCAGTCAATGAGCAGTTCTTC. It translates to CASSVVPVNEQFF.

V gene TRBV5-1 combines with J gene TRBJ1-5; D gene unclear. The germline V and J ends were trimmed by 0 bases and 4 bases, with 8 bases remaining between them. In germline, CDR1 is SGHRS, CDR2 YFSETQ. This CDR3 is built from 14 residues. CDR3 residues: CASSLAGSNQPQHF. In nucleotides, the CDR3 is TGCGCCAGCAGCTTGGCGGGGTCTAATCAGCCCCAGCATTTT.

The gene calls are TRBV12-3 or TRBV12-4 and TRBJ1-5; D gene unclear. The CDR3 loop spans 12 amino acids. The ends were cut back, 6 bases at V and 12 bases at J, with 15 bases in the middle. The chain's CDR3 is CASSLMGGYQHF. The CDR3 DNA follows: TGTGCCAGCAGCTTGATGGGAGGATACCAGCATTTT.

The table lists this clone with a few counts. The DNA for the CDR3 is TGTGCCAGCAGCAACTCCGGGACAGGCCGCGAAAAACTGTTTTTT. Its translation: CASSNSGTGREKLFF. The V gene is TRBV5-6, the J gene TRBJ1-4; 8 nucleotides align to TRBD1. The junction had 10 bases not matched to a gene; V was cut back by 4 bases and J by 8 bases. The CDR3 length is 15 residues. Germline V lookup: CDR1 SGHDT, CDR2 YYEEEE.

V is TRBV28 and J is TRBJ2-7; 8 nucleotides match TRBD2. Germline CDR1 and CDR2: MDHEN and SYDVKM. The CDR3 contains 15 residues. V shed 2 bases and J 0 bases; nucleotides not matched to a gene: 3. DNA for the CDR3: TGTGCCAGCAGTTTAACTAGCGGAAACTCCTACGAGCAGTACTTC. This gives the protein CASSLTSGNSYEQYF.

The chain uses TRBV2 and TRBJ2-6; D is perhaps TRBD2 (6 bases). The CDR3 covers 16 residues. CDR1 is SNHLY and CDR2 is FYNNEI in the germline V gene. With 6 bases removed from V and 0 bases from J, the gap between germline ends came to 12 bases. The CDR3 region has the DNA TGTGCCAGCAGCGCGGGACGGAGCTCTGGGGCCAACGTCCTGACTTTC. Translating gives CASSAGRSSGANVLTF.

The CDR3 loop is CASSQGLSSYNEQFF. In DNA form, the CDR3 reads TGTGCCAGCAGCCAAGGACTATCCTCCTACAATGAGCAGTTCTTC. The gene calls are TRBV3-1 (or the pseudogene TRBV3-2) and TRBJ2-1; D is possibly TRBD2 (5 bases). Germline V gene data show CDR1 as LGHDT and CDR2 as YNNKEL (reference sequence). CDR3 length: 15 amino acids. Trimming shortened V by 1 base and J by 0 bases, and 7 bases separated the two germline ends.

This clone turned up a few times. The rearrangement links TRBV2 to TRBJ2-1; 7 nucleotides match TRBD2. The trim removed 5 bases at V and 6 bases at J, leaving 4 bases unmatched. This CDR3 is built from 13 residues. Per germline, CDR1 SNHLY and CDR2 FYNNEI. CDR3 sequence reads: CASSSGVGNEQFF. The CDR3 region has the DNA TGTGCCAGCAGTAGCGGGGTGGGCAATGAGCAGTTCTTC.

The rearrangement joins TRBV7-9 to TRBJ2-7, with D possibly matching TRBD1 (6 bases). V lost 4 bases, J lost 0 bases, and 13 bases lay in between. The CDR3 is 15 residues long. Germline V CDR1 and CDR2: SEHNR, FQNEAQ (reference sequence). This CDR3 reads CASSSPDRTSYEQYF. The DNA for the CDR3 is TGTGCCAGCAGCTCGCCCGACAGGACCTCCTACGAGCAGTACTTC.

In regard to this clone: Sequence at one end of the junction differs from germline and may be a read error. The chain employs TRBV5-4 and TRBJ2-3; tentative D call: TRBD2 (5 bases). This CDR3 is 15 amino acids long. Germline lookup yields CDR1 SGHNT and CDR2 YYREEE (reference sequence). The CDR3 sequence: CACSLEAASTDTQYF. The CDR3, as DNA: TGTGCCTGCAGCTTGGAGGCGGCTAGCACAGATACGCAGTATTTT.